This T cell receptor beta chain was observed in a study of T-cell reconstitution after alpha-beta-depleted transplantation in children. Researchers prepared the TCRbeta library using unique molecular identifiers, the study reports. Using its own MiXCR run on the PCR reads, TCRdb lists one record per CDR3 protein. The table has about 610,000 distinct CDR3 sequences, roughly a tenth seen once. This clonotype was counted only a few times. Trimming cost V 5 bases and J 2 bases, with 16 bases left between them. Germline CDR1 MNHEY, CDR2 SMNVEV (reference sequence). This CDR3 comprises 15 residues. The sequence was obtained from a human donor who donated a stem cell graft to a child with acute myeloid leukemia. Sequenced here: PBMCs from the stem cell graft donor, sampled from the stem cell graft. V and J are TRBV27 and TRBJ2-7; a weak D match, TRBD2 (5 bases). CDR3 coding DNA: TGTGCCAGCAGTAAAGGACCGGAGGTCACCTACGAGCAGTACTTC. This codes for CASSKGPEVTYEQYF.